These 13 T cell receptor beta chains originate from one sample sequenced in a study of blood T cell repertoires in COVID-19. Sequenced by immunoSEQ multiplex PCR; TCRdb stores in-frame clones only, minus some. The sample consists of 250,000 to 400,000 clones, roughly 90% of them appearing once. Sequenced input: peripheral blood. The receptors were sampled from a young woman with COVID-19, enrolled during active disease.

The chain employs TRBV12-5 and TRBJ1-3; perhaps TRBD1 as D (5 bases). The CDR3 sequence is 14 residues long. The ends were cut back, 6 bases at V and 0 bases at J, with 9 bases in the middle. CDR1 and CDR2 from the germline V gene are LGHNT and FRNRAP. The CDR3 reads CASGEGSSGNTIYF. CDR3 sequence (DNA): TGTGCTAGTGGGGAGGGGAGCTCTGGAAACACCATATATTTT.

The gene calls are TRBV4-1 and TRBJ2-1, with 11 bases matching TRBD2. The CDR3 runs 17 residues. Germline V gene sequence: CDR1 MGHRA, CDR2 YSYEKL. V was pared by 2 bases and J by 3 bases, with 6 bases of the junction left unmatched. CDR3 in amino acids: CASSQFPGLADYNEQFF. In DNA form, the CDR3 reads TGCGCCAGCAGCCAATTCCCGGGACTAGCGGACTACAATGAGCAGTTCTTC.

This chain links TRBV18 with TRBJ2-2; 8 bases are shared with TRBD2. V lost 1 base, J lost 5 bases, and 3 bases stayed unmatched. Germline V gene sequence: CDR1 KGHSH, CDR2 LQKENI. The CDR3 loop spans 15 amino acids. This CDR3 is CASSPLREGTGELFF. The CDR3 DNA reads TGTGCCAGCTCACCACTTCGGGAGGGTACCGGGGAGCTGTTTTTT.

The V gene is TRBV19, the J gene TRBJ1-2; TRBD1 matches at 9 bases. J gave up 4 bases and V 3 bases, and 6 bases lay outside the gene matches. This CDR3 has 15 residues. The germline CDR1 and CDR2 sequences are LNHDA and SQIVND (reference sequence). CDR3 DNA sequence: TGTGCCAGTAGTATCGAACAGGGGGCTTCCTATGGCTACACCTTC. Its protein product is CASSIEQGASYGYTF.

This chain connects TRBV5-4 to TRBJ2-6, with TRBD1 matching 9 bases. V was pared by 5 bases and J by 2 bases, with 2 bases of the junction left unmatched. The CDR3 has 15 residues. From germline, CDR1 is SGHNT and CDR2 YYREEE (reference sequence). The CDR3 DNA sequence: TGTGCCAGCAGTAGACAGGGGGCTGGGGCCAACGTCCTGACTTTC. This translates into CASSRQGAGANVLTF.

The genes are TRBV18 and TRBJ2-5; the D is unclear. The CDR3 is 15 residues long. The V gene lost 3 bases and the J gene lost 2 bases, with 13 bases spanning the gap. Germline V gene sequence: CDR1 KGHSH, CDR2 LQKENI. For the CDR3, the DNA is TGTGCCAGCTCACCCCCTCAAGACAAACAAGAGACCCAGTACTTC. Protein: CASSPPQDKQETQYF.

There are a few counts of this clone. The chain employs TRBV19 and TRBJ2-7; the D gene is possibly TRBD2 (6 bases). CDR1 and CDR2 from the germline V gene are LNHDA and SQIVND (reference sequence). The CDR3 contains 14 residues. Trimming took 6 bases from V and 6 from J, leaving 18 bases between them. CDR3 DNA: TGTGCCAGTAGCCGAGGACTACTCTATTCCGAGCAGTACTTC. It encodes CASSRGLLYSEQYF.

The genes are TRBV28 and TRBJ1-1; D is unresolved. V dropped 6 bases and J dropped 0 bases, with 11 bases sitting between them. The CDR3 consists of 14 residues. Per the germline V gene, CDR1 is MDHEN and CDR2 is SYDVKM. CDR3 DNA sequence: TGTGCCAGCAGCCAGACGGGAGTGAACACTGAAGCTTTCTTT. This gives the protein CASSQTGVNTEAFF.

V and J are TRBV27 and TRBJ2-2, with D hard to call. Trimming removed 2 bases at V and 6 bases at J, with 19 bases between. From germline, CDR1 is MNHEY and CDR2 SMNVEV (reference sequence). This CDR3 comprises 17 residues. CDR3 region: CASSLVSLQVSPGELFF. In DNA form, the CDR3 reads TGTGCCAGCAGTTTAGTCTCCCTGCAGGTCAGCCCCGGGGAGCTGTTTTTT.

CDR3 residues: CASSKAGTSRKETQYF. In nucleotides, the CDR3 is TGTGCCAGCAGCAAAGCCGGGACTAGCAGAAAGGAGACCCAGTACTTC. The V call is TRBV14, the J call TRBJ2-5, with 9 bases fitting TRBD2. J was trimmed by 5 bases and V by 5 bases; bases with no gene match: 12. The CDR3 length is 16 residues. CDR1 is SGHDN and CDR2 is FVKESK in the germline V gene.

The chain employs TRBV4-2 and TRBJ1-1; D remains unclear. V lost 0 bases to trimming and J lost 2 bases, with 7 bases between them. This CDR3 is built from 14 residues. CDR1 is LGHNA and CDR2 is YNFKEQ in the germline V gene. The CDR3 region is CASSQDAVNTEAFF. The DNA for the CDR3 is TGTGCCAGCAGCCAAGACGCAGTTAACACTGAAGCTTTCTTT.

V gene TRBV7-3 combines with J gene TRBJ2-5; TRBD1 agrees at 8 bases. This CDR3 has 13 amino acids. Germline assignment: CDR1 SGHTA and CDR2 FQGTGA. J was trimmed by 5 bases and V by 5 bases; bases with no gene match: 4. DNA for the CDR3: TGTGCCAGCAGCCAGGGGGCTGGGGAGACCCAGTACTTC. Residues: CASSQGAGETQYF. The full variable domain, its missing parts supplied by reference TRBV7-3 and TRBJ2-5, is GAGVSQTPSNKVTEKGKYVELRCDPISGHTALYWYRQSLGQGPEFLIYFQGTGAADDSGLPNDRFFAVRPEGSVSTLKIQRTERGDSAVYLCASSQGAGETQYFGPGTRLLVL.

The V call is TRBV12-3 or TRBV12-4, the J call TRBJ1-1; D call uncertain. The CDR3 totals 13 residues. V lost 7 bases and J 0 bases, leaving 9 bases between the germline ends. CDR3 amino acids: CASNPQMNTEAFF. The CDR3 DNA is TGTGCCAGCAACCCCCAGATGAACACTGAAGCTTTCTTT.